The present T cell receptor (beta chain) was sequenced within a study of vaccination effects on CD4 cells after COVID-19. Sequencing followed a ViraFEST assay step that expanded antigen-specific CD4+ T cells with viral peptide pools. CD4+ T cell isolation took place after nine to eleven days of culture. Participants completed two doses of the BNT162b2 or mRNA-1273 vaccine. In the cultures, half the medium was exchanged for IL-2 medium on days 3 and 7. The germline V gene has CDR1 SGHAT and CDR2 FQDESV (reference sequence). The CDR3 runs to 16 residues. V was clipped by 2 bases and J by 4 bases, with 17 bases between them. Study observations and caveats: Healthy vaccinees had only 1 of 255 vaccine-induced clones cross-react with common cold coronaviruses. Among infection- and vaccine-induced clones, marked clonal contraction occurred late after vaccination.

As concerns this clone: Its target is not known.

TCRdb's table, derived via immunoSEQ multiplex PCR, lists solely in-frame clones and lacks some. This table has around 81,000 clones, about three quarters appearing once. This receptor was identified in a human donor who received a COVID-19 vaccine. The specimen was CD4+ T cells from PBMCs cultured with HCoV-OC43 spike peptides, collected after COVID-19 vaccination. Subset specified: HCoV-OC43 spike overlapping peptide pool stimulation. This chain connects TRBV11-1 to TRBJ2-5, with D tentatively TRBD1 or TRBD2 (5 bases each). CDR3: CASSLLGTPSRETQYF. CDR3 DNA: TGTGCCAGCAGCTTACTGGGGACCCCCTCTCGAGAGACCCAGTACTTC.